This T cell receptor (beta chain) was retrieved from a study of blood T cell repertoires in COVID-19. The wider study: Samples of COVID-19 (acute and convalescent) were obtained from the United States, Italy and Spain. In each case, the material was cDNA or gDNA derived from T cells, B-cell-depleted T cells, or PBMCs.

Authors' data handling: Estimation of nucleated cell counts was performed using reference gene primer amplification. Assay used: immunoSEQ multiplex PCR; TCRdb lists only in-frame clones, some missing. From that table come the V and J calls and clone size; the DNA was used to work out D and trimming. Among 150,000 to 170,000 clones listed, around 84% were seen once. V was trimmed by 0 bases and J by 1 base, leaving 13 bases between them. This CDR3 is built from 17 residues. The V gene's germline CDR1 is LNHNV and CDR2 YYDKDF (reference sequence). Followed longitudinally, the Seattle patients had been enrolled during active infection.

This TCR derives from a woman in her sixties or seventies with COVID-19, enrolled during active disease. The specimen sequenced was peripheral blood. The V and J genes are TRBV15 and TRBJ1-5, with D possibly matching TRBD1 (5 bases). CDR3 in amino acids: CATSRDVGLRSNQPQHF. In nucleotides, the CDR3 is TGTGCCACCAGCAGAGATGTGGGACTGCGGAGCAATCAGCCCCAGCATTTT.